This T cell receptor beta chain was recovered during a study of shared clonotypes between healthy human individuals (dated by TCRdb to the early 2020s). The study in broad terms: A couple of women and three men aged 18 to 49 years were included in the cohort. Per donor, leukapheresis produced somewhere between about 0.94 and 9 billion PBMCs. For each donor, three plates each were used for CD4 naive and CD4 memory, two plates were used for CD8 naive, and one plate was used for CD8 memory. To estimate repertoire size and how much clonotypes are shared between individuals, the study performed deep sequencing of blood TCR repertoires from a few healthy adults. Libraries were prepared and TCR repertoires were sequenced by different laboratories using diverse techniques, in order to increase sequencing depth and limit assay-specific biases.

Per the germline V gene (reference sequence), LNHNV is the CDR1 and YYDKDF is the CDR2. V is clipped by 5 bases and J by 4 bases, and the sequence between their germline boundaries is 12 bases long. The CDR3, cysteine through phenylalanine, is 14 amino acids long. The read is trimmed to its CDR3 DNA, 42 bases read in frame from base 1. Using the deep immunoSEQ assay, multiplex PCR amplified TCR CDR3 regions from genomic DNA. Extracted genomic DNA from each cell subset was distributed evenly across all wells of several immunoSEQ 96-well plates, and each plate was treated as a replicate. For sorted subsets, around 200 ng genomic DNA, equal to approximately 30,000 T cell genomes, was loaded into each replicate PCR. Purified libraries were quantified with a Qubit 3.0 fluorometer, sized on a Bioanalyzer 2100, and re-quantified with the KAPA Library Quantification kit. Every immunoSEQ 96-well plate was sequenced on a dedicated single-read 150-cycle Illumina NextSeq 550 flow cell. From the authors' description of their analysis: Because only junctional sequences without quality scores were contained in the immunoSEQ output, filtering matching that applied to full-length reads could not be performed. To assign V/J genes and CDR3, sequences were annotated against IMGT germline references using PyIR, a Python wrapper for IgBLAST v1.9. Reads were filtered out if the reads had weak V/J assignments (E-value above 1e-6), no CDR3, stop codons, out-of-frame junctions, or ambiguous translated residues. A V3J clonotype was defined by an identical inferred V gene, J gene, and CDR3 amino acid sequence. To compute the percentage overlap between repertoires, the number of shared unique clonotypes was divided by the size of the smaller repertoire. RTK rarefaction, the Chao1 estimator, and Recon v2.1 estimates of unobserved clonotypes were used to assess repertoire richness. Generation probabilities for all TCRbeta clonotypes obtained by the gDNA method from a handful of donors were computed using OLGA. The table was pulled from immuneACCESS by TCRdb, which kept in-frame rearrangements only. Such tables lose some clones; where checked, under half of the loss comes from unresolved V genes, and the rest has no known cause. V and J calls and clone size are those listed in that table; D and trimming were worked out from the DNA. A total of about 2.1 million clones appear in this sample, roughly 93% of them only once. Around 1.7% of the sample comes from the top ten.

CD8 naive samples consisted of CD45RO-negative cells that were positively selected for CCR7, yielding a CD45RA+CCR7+ population without TemRA cells. The donors were healthy, HIV-negative adults with no recently reported acute infections or vaccinations. Every donor was a Caucasian adult residing in Nashville, Tennessee, USA. Blood was obtained by leukapheresis, after which PBMCs were separated by Ficoll-Histopaque density gradient centrifugation and cryopreserved in liquid nitrogen vapor phase. Purity and quantity of every magnetically sorted T cell population were checked by analytical flow cytometry. From each sorted fraction, genomic DNA was isolated and quantified by UV absorbance on a Nanodrop 2000c. Worth noting for this clone: Which antigen it targets is not known. No much larger clone exists at a distance of one base, and base qualities are not known. The sample has other DNA sequences that encode this CDR3 too.

Here is what the overall study found, with its caveats: Even with the large sequencing depth, rarefaction of the sorted-subset datasets indicated that sequencing was incomplete. Naive subsets generally had larger estimated clonotype richness than memory subsets. The genetic and exposure-history diversity represented was limited by the small number of donors. Pairwise subsampling indicated that sequencing depth was expected to affect the degree of clonotype sharing among donors. Sampling was restricted to blood, and TCR repertoires in tissues likely differ from the TCR repertoires found in blood. When a few donors were compared, the shared fraction of clonotypes was around 5.1% for naive CD4, approximately 3.3% for naive CD8, about 2.4% for memory CD4, and around 0.4% for memory CD8. Compared with non-shared clonotypes, the clonotypes found in all four sorted-subset donors had higher generation probabilities.

The specimen was naive CD8+ T cells from PBMCs. The sample's cell subset or site label is to be understood as: CD45RA+CCR7+. This receptor was obtained from a man aged 18-30 years in good health. Some clones in this sample may be carry-over from other donors' samples. The chain employs TRBV15 and TRBJ1-5; the D gene assignment is ambiguous. The sequence in DNA is TGTGCCACCAGCGCCCGGACGGGGAATCAGCCCCAGCATTTT. This gives the protein CATSARTGNQPQHF.